This T cell receptor beta chain was documented in a study of T cells after posttransplantation cyclophosphamide. This clone was seen just once. Cyclophosphamide on days +3 and +4 followed busulfan-fludarabine conditioning and a marrow graft. CDR3 length: 14 amino acids. From germline, CDR1 is MNHNY and CDR2 SVGAGI (reference sequence). With 2 bases removed from V and 3 bases from J, the gap between germline ends came to 10 bases. The protocol was immunoSEQ multiplex PCR, while the TCRdb copy is restricted to in-frame clones and leaves out a portion. The sample holds about 5,000 clones; 65% to 85% are singletons and the top ten take 2.5% to 3.5%.

V is TRBV6-6 and J is TRBJ1-1, with D possibly being TRBD1 (5 bases). The sequence derives from a male patient in his fifties who received an allogeneic stem cell transplant from a related donor and was CMV-positive. Some T cells could come from the graft donor. This specimen consisted of CD4+ T cells sorted from blood, obtained about 350 days after allogeneic stem cell transplant with posttransplant cyclophosphamide. The CDR3 nucleotides are TGTGCCAGCAGTTACCCCGCGGGGGACACTGAAGCTTTCTTT. Translated, it gives CASSYPAGDTEAFF.